Shown below are 20 T cell receptor beta chains from a single sample sequenced in a study of PD-L1 blockade in urothelial cancer (dated by TCRdb to about 2017). Explained via the paper, the time point label denotes: peripheral blood 6 weeks after treatment start. Receptors were amplified or captured by the immunoSEQ multiplex PCR assay. Held by TCRdb, this immuneACCESS table contains in-frame sequences only and omits some clones. Under half of the omission traces to an unresolved V gene where checked; the cause of the rest is unknown. Within this sample are around 110,000 clones, with about 89% of them counted one time only. The ten largest make up 1.5% to 2% of the sample. The sample consisted of PBMCs, taken around atezolizumab (anti-PD-L1) treatment. The receptor set was obtained from a man aged 55 to 70 with urothelial cancer.

The gene calls are TRBV7-9 and TRBJ2-3; D unclear. Trimming stripped 5 bases from V and 0 bases from J, with 9 bases between. The CDR3 is made up of 14 amino acids. The germline CDR1 and CDR2 sequences are SEHNR and FQNEAQ (reference sequence). The chain's CDR3 is CASSLTTSTDTQYF. CDR3 DNA sequence: TGTGCCAGCAGCCTTACTACTAGCACAGATACGCAGTATTTT. The full variable domain, completed using reference TRBV7-9 and TRBJ2-3, is DTGVSQNPRHKITKRGQNVTFRCDPISEHNRLYWYRQTLGQGPEFLTYFQNEAQLEKSRLLSDRFSAERPKGSFSTLEIQRTEQGDSAMYLCASSLTTSTDTQYFGPGTRLTVL.

The chain links TRBV21-1 to TRBJ1-5. TRBV21-1 is a pseudogene segment. This CDR3 spans 13 amino acids. The CDR3 nucleotides read TGTGCCAGCAGCTCTCCGGGTAATCAGCCCCAGCATTTT. It encodes CASSSPGNQPQHF.

This chain links TRBV9 with TRBJ1-5; 11 bases match TRBD1. CDR1 and CDR2 from the germline V gene are SGDLS and YYNGEE. The V and J ends lost 4 bases and 6 bases, in that order; junction bases with no gene match: 6. CDR3 length equals 15 residues. The CDR3 sequence is CASSYGTGGGQPQHF. CDR3 bases: TGTGCCAGCAGCTACGGGACAGGGGGAGGTCAGCCCCAGCATTTT.

The CDR3 DNA is TGTGCCAGCAGCCCCGAACCGGGACAGGTTTTTTCCTACGAGCAGTACTTC. Translation: CASSPEPGQVFSYEQYF. The chain joins TRBV7-2 to TRBJ2-7; the match to TRBD1 covers 8 bases. Germline V gene data show CDR1 as SGHTA and CDR2 as FQGNSA. The CDR3 totals 17 residues. After removal of 5 bases from V and 1 base from J, the junction contained 13 bases not matched to a gene.

The rearrangement joins TRBV12-5 to TRBJ2-2, with TRBD1 matching over 7 bases. CDR1 is LGHNT and CDR2 is FRNRAP in the germline V gene. This CDR3 has 15 residues. Trimming took 5 bases from V and 1 from J; bases not matched to a gene: 4. CDR3 bases: TGTGCTAGTGGTCGGGGACAGATGAACACCGGGGAGCTGTTTTTT. This gives the protein CASGRGQMNTGELFF.

The V call is TRBV5-1, the J call TRBJ2-1, with D uncertain. This CDR3 has 14 amino acids. Germline CDR1 reads SGHRS; CDR2 reads YFSETQ. Trimming removed 4 bases from V and 5 bases from J, with 13 bases in between. The CDR3 loop reads CASSAPELNNEQFF. The CDR3 bases are TGCGCCAGCAGCGCGCCGGAGTTGAACAATGAGCAGTTCTTC.

The chain carries TRBV5-1 and TRBJ2-1; 9 nucleotides align to TRBD1. The CDR3 runs to 15 residues. CDR1 is SGHRS, CDR2 YFSETQ, per germline. Trimming took 5 bases from V and 8 from J; bases not matched to a gene: 11. The CDR3 loop is CASSQTGGVMYEQFF. Written as DNA, the CDR3 is TGCGCCAGCAGTCAAACAGGGGGCGTTATGTATGAGCAGTTCTTC.

This clone showed up just once. The chain recombines TRBV7-8 with TRBJ1-5; 8 positions match TRBD1. CDR1 is SGHVS, CDR2 FQNEAQ, per germline. The CDR3 is 15 residues long. V trimming: 7 bases; J trimming: 2 bases; junction bases outside the gene matches: 7. CDR3 residues: CASTQGAQGNQPQHF. In nucleotides, the CDR3 is TGTGCCAGCACCCAGGGGGCGCAGGGCAATCAGCCCCAGCATTTT.

V and J are TRBV28 and TRBJ2-1, with D possibly matching TRBD1 (5 bases). The CDR3 runs 12 residues. V dropped 2 bases and J dropped 9 bases, with 8 bases sitting between them. Germline CDR1 MDHEN, CDR2 SYDVKM. The CDR3 spells CASSLTGGEQFF. As DNA, the CDR3 is TGTGCCAGCAGTTTAACAGGCGGTGAGCAGTTCTTC.

This clone occurred once. CDR3 protein: CASSLRGTYEQYF. Here the CDR3 DNA reads TGTGCCAGCAGCCTCAGAGGAACCTACGAGCAGTACTTC. The chain is built from TRBV2 and TRBJ2-7; no clear D gene. Germline lookup yields CDR1 SNHLY and CDR2 FYNNEI. CDR3 length: 13 amino acids. V lost 6 bases, J lost 2 bases, and 11 bases lay in between.

This chain uses TRBV28 with TRBJ2-5, with 7 bases matching TRBD1. Germline V gives CDR1 MDHEN, CDR2 SYDVKM. This CDR3 contains 14 residues. V gave up 3 bases and J gave up 5 bases; unmatched junction bases: 6. For the CDR3, the DNA is TGTGCCAGCAGTTTCGGACAGGCCGGGGAGACCCAGTACTTC. Amino acids: CASSFGQAGETQYF.

The chain recombines TRBV7-2 with TRBJ1-4, with D perhaps matching TRBD1 (5 bases). The germline CDR1 and CDR2 sequences are SGHTA and FQGNSA. Trimming stripped 5 bases from V and 7 bases from J, with 11 bases between. There are 13 residues in the CDR3. CDR3 in DNA: TGTGCCAGCAGCACCCAAAGGGGTGAAAAACTGTTTTTT. This encodes CASSTQRGEKLFF.

CDR3 sequence (DNA): TGCGCCAGCAGCTTAACTCCCGGGACAGGGGGCTACGAGCAGTACTTC. It yields the protein CASSLTPGTGGYEQYF. The rearrangement links TRBV5-1 to TRBJ2-7; TRBD1 aligns across 11 bases. V lost 2 bases, J lost 3 bases, and 7 bases stayed unmatched. This CDR3 region has 16 residues. Per the germline V gene, CDR1 is SGHRS and CDR2 is YFSETQ. Complete variable domain (other parts from reference TRBV5-1 and TRBJ2-7): KAGVTQTPRYLIKTRGQQVTLSCSPISGHRSVSWYQQTPGQGLQFLFEYFSETQRNKGNFPGRFSGRQFSNSRSEMNVSTLELGDSALYLCASSLTPGTGGYEQYFGPGTRLTVT.

The chain links TRBV5-1 to TRBJ2-6; the match to TRBD1 covers 10 bases. The CDR3 consists of 19 residues. Germline trimming cut 3 bases from V and 0 bases from J; bases unmatched to any gene: 9. CDR1 and CDR2 from the germline V gene are SGHRS and YFSETQ. The CDR3 DNA follows: TGCGCCAGCAGCTGGGGCAGTAGGGACAGGGGCTCTGGGGCCAACGTCCTGACTTTC. It translates to CASSWGSRDRGSGANVLTF.

For the CDR3, the DNA is TGTGCCAGCAGCTTAGATCAGGGAGGAGGGACTGAAGCTTTCTTT. The encoded protein is CASSLDQGGGTEAFF. This rearrangement joins TRBV11-2 to TRBJ1-1; D is perhaps TRBD1 (5 bases). The CDR3 contains 15 residues. The germline gives CDR1 SGHAT, CDR2 FQNNGV. V shed 0 bases and J shed 5 bases, with 13 bases lying between them.

A few counts support this clone. V gene TRBV10-1 combines with J gene TRBJ2-7; D may be TRBD1 (7 bases). Germline CDR1 is WNHNN and CDR2 is SYGVQD (reference sequence). Trimming pared 2 bases from V and 8 bases from J, leaving 13 bases between. This CDR3 region has 13 residues. The CDR3 loop reads CASSERQGGKQYF. The CDR3 DNA reads TGCGCCAGCAGTGAGCGGCAGGGGGGAAAGCAGTACTTC.

The chain combines TRBV7-8 with TRBJ1-1; D is undetermined. The CDR3 extends over 13 amino acids. Trimming shortened V by 2 bases and J by 1 base, and 5 bases separated the two germline ends. Looked up from germline, CDR1 is SGHVS and CDR2 is FQNEAQ. For the CDR3, the DNA is TGTGCCAGCAGCTTACAGGAGAACACTGAAGCTTTCTTT. This translates into CASSLQENTEAFF.

This clone was counted a single time. The rearrangement joins TRBV19 to TRBJ2-4, with D perhaps TRBD2 (7 bases). The germline V and J ends were trimmed by 4 bases and 8 bases, with 15 bases remaining between them. CDR3 size: 14 residues. CDR1 is LNHDA, CDR2 SQIVND, per germline (reference sequence). The CDR3 DNA sequence: TGTGCCAGTAGTACCGCCGGGGGGCCAGACATTCAGTACTTC. Translated: CASSTAGGPDIQYF.

The rearrangement joins TRBV19 to TRBJ1-1, with TRBD1 identical over 7 bases. Germline values: CDR1 LNHDA, CDR2 SQIVND (reference sequence). CDR3 length: 13 amino acids. V was clipped by 7 bases and J by 3 bases; unmatched bases: 5. As DNA, the CDR3 is TGTGCCAGTAAAAGGGGGCTAGACACTGAAGCTTTCTTT. Encoded protein: CASKRGLDTEAFF.

The chain employs TRBV5-1 and TRBJ2-2; 9 nucleotides match TRBD2. CDR1 and CDR2 (germline): SGHRS, YFSETQ. This CDR3 region has 16 residues. J lost 6 bases, V lost 4 bases, and 10 bases had no gene match. The CDR3 reads CASSAPPAGGSGELFF. CDR3 nucleotides: TGCGCCAGCAGCGCTCCCCCAGCGGGAGGTTCCGGGGAGCTGTTTTTT.